The rows below give T cell receptor beta chains drawn from one sample of a study of CD8 T cells in Susac syndrome. TCRdb fed the immunoSEQ multiplex PCR reads into MiXCR, producing one record per CDR3 protein. The repertoire consists of 150,000 to 200,000 distinct CDR3 sequences, with about 93% occurring once and the leading ten covering about 0.14%. Sequencing input: CD4+ T cells from PBMCs. The receptors here all came from a human donor in good health. Each CDR3 is given with its conserved first and last residue. The order of the fields is J gene, D gene, V gene, CDR3 protein. The D gene is left open where the match is weak.

J: TRBJ1-1; D: TRBD1; V: TRBV6-5; CDR3: CASSRDRGLDTEAFF
J: TRBJ2-6; D: NA; V: TRBV30; CDR3: CAWSVSGANVLTF
J: TRBJ2-7; D: NA; V: TRBV12-3/TRBV12-4; CDR3: CASSLGRAKRQYF
J: TRBJ1-1; D: NA; V: TRBV12-3/TRBV12-4; CDR3: CASSLFGGDTEAFF
J: TRBJ1-1; D: NA; V: TRBV9; CDR3: CASSYDSDTEAFF
J: TRBJ2-7; D: NA; V: TRBV14; CDR3: CASSPLGGEQYF
J: TRBJ1-2; D: NA; V: TRBV3-1; CDR3: CASSHQEGISEHGYTF
J: TRBJ1-2; D: TRBD1; V: TRBV10-3; CDR3: CAILRSPGQGRNGYTF
J: TRBJ2-3; D: TRBD1; V: TRBV29-1; CDR3: CSVEPPSGQGAADTQYF
J: TRBJ1-1; D: NA; V: TRBV6-1; CDR3: CASSDWTQNTEAFF
J: TRBJ2-1; D: NA; V: TRBV11-2; CDR3: CASKRQADNEQFF
J: TRBJ1-2; D: NA; V: TRBV28; CDR3: CASSLYGNKVYGYTF
J: TRBJ2-7; D: NA; V: TRBV7-2; CDR3: CASSSRQDSYEQYF
J: TRBJ2-5; D: TRBD2; V: TRBV6-6; CDR3: CASRLTSGKETQYF
J: TRBJ1-3; D: TRBD1; V: TRBV5-1; CDR3: CASHTGAAGNTIYF
J: TRBJ1-2; D: NA; V: TRBV19; CDR3: CASSALFGYTF
J: TRBJ2-5; D: TRBD1; V: TRBV7-9; CDR3: CASSPGTGVLQETQYF
J: TRBJ2-3; D: TRBD1; V: TRBV4-1; CDR3: CASSQGDGTGTSTDTQYF
J: TRBJ2-7; D: TRBD1; V: TRBV29-1; CDR3: CSVLGTGWSYEQYF
J: TRBJ2-2; D: NA; V: TRBV11-2; CDR3: CASSLGSTGELFF
J: TRBJ1-1; D: NA; V: TRBV20-1; CDR3: CSAKDGNTEAFF
J: TRBJ2-2; D: NA; V: TRBV29-1; CDR3: CSAAGTVNTGELFF
J: TRBJ1-1; D: NA; V: TRBV19; CDR3: CASRQDGGTEAFF
J: TRBJ2-6; D: NA; V: TRBV6-5; CDR3: CASTHTSGANVLTF
J: TRBJ2-7; D: NA; V: TRBV5-1; CDR3: CASSLSGQYEQYF
J: TRBJ2-5; D: NA; V: TRBV20-1; CDR3: CSARGGVAEETQYF
J: TRBJ2-5; D: NA; V: TRBV20-1; CDR3: CSARDNIQETQYF
J: TRBJ2-7; D: NA; V: TRBV29-1; CDR3: CSVAIRVLDDEQYF
J: TRBJ1-4; D: NA; V: TRBV5-1; CDR3: CASSRGQGGDEKLFF
J: TRBJ2-6; D: TRBD1; V: TRBV19; CDR3: CASTPGQGAGGANVLTF
J: TRBJ2-1; D: TRBD1; V: TRBV5-6; CDR3: CASSFLTGTGDNEQFF
J: TRBJ1-6; D: NA; V: TRBV4-2; CDR3: CASSQDQGINSPLHF
J: TRBJ1-2; D: TRBD1; V: TRBV6-1; CDR3: CASCASRGLSYGYTF
J: TRBJ1-1; D: TRBD1; V: TRBV2; CDR3: CASSGTGTGGKAFF
J: TRBJ2-2; D: NA; V: TRBV30; CDR3: CAWSVRGTGELFF
J: TRBJ2-7; D: NA; V: TRBV20-1; CDR3: CSARDQANYEQYF
J: TRBJ2-1; D: NA; V: TRBV6-2/TRBV6-3; CDR3: CASSLSREQQFF
J: TRBJ2-2; D: NA; V: TRBV12-3/TRBV12-4; CDR3: CASSSYPRIGELFF
J: TRBJ2-6; D: TRBD1; V: TRBV2; CDR3: CARTGKGANVLTF
J: TRBJ1-1; D: NA; V: TRBV12-3/TRBV12-4; CDR3: CASSLGVIYTEAFF
J: TRBJ2-7; D: TRBD2; V: TRBV6-1; CDR3: CASRTGTTFDEQYF
J: TRBJ1-5; D: NA; V: TRBV7-9; CDR3: CASSLGQHSNQPQHF
J: TRBJ1-1; D: NA; V: TRBV12-3/TRBV12-4; CDR3: CASSLNGDTEAFF
J: TRBJ1-4; D: TRBD1; V: TRBV29-1; CDR3: CSVGGQGASTNEKLFF
J: TRBJ2-4; D: TRBD2; V: TRBV11-2; CDR3: CASSLDSLRLAGGLAKNIQYF
J: TRBJ2-3; D: NA; V: TRBV7-3; CDR3: CASSLASIDTQYF
J: TRBJ2-2; D: TRBD1; V: TRBV25-1; CDR3: CASSVSGQGKTGELFF
J: TRBJ1-3; D: NA; V: TRBV3-1; CDR3: CASFQEGSVKGNTIYF
J: TRBJ1-3; D: NA; V: TRBV20-1; CDR3: CSARPEGAGNTIYF
J: TRBJ2-7; D: NA; V: TRBV29-1; CDR3: CSASAGRQGSYEQYF
J: TRBJ2-7; D: NA; V: TRBV11-1; CDR3: CASTREVGYEQYF
J: TRBJ1-1; D: TRBD1; V: TRBV12-3/TRBV12-4; CDR3: CASQTGASAEAFF
J: TRBJ1-1; D: NA; V: TRBV5-1; CDR3: CASSVGVSLNTEAFF
J: TRBJ1-5; D: NA; V: TRBV2; CDR3: CASSEWLTPNQPQHF
J: TRBJ2-3; D: TRBD1; V: TRBV24-1; CDR3: CATSANAGQGGGDTQYF